The 28 T cell receptor beta chains below all came from one sample that was sequenced in a study of cytomegalovirus exposure and HLA in healthy donors. Vbeta (60) and Jbeta (13) primers were used in the PCR. The table came from immunoSEQ multiplex PCR; TCRdb's copy has only in-frame clones and leaves some out. The sample has more than 85,000 clones, roughly 71% seen once; the top ten hold 4.5% to 5.5%. Sample: PBMCs. The source is a woman in her sixties or seventies in good health and CMV-seropositive.

The V gene is TRBV18, the J gene TRBJ2-7, with a tentative D call TRBD1 (6 bases). V lost 1 base to trimming and J lost 5 bases, with 15 bases between them. Germline assignment: CDR1 KGHSH and CDR2 LQKENI. The CDR3 sequence is 15 residues long. DNA for the CDR3: TGTGCCAGCTCACCACGTACGACAGGTCTCCACGAGCAGTACTTC. Translated, it gives CASSPRTTGLHEQYF.

This clone was seen a handful of times. V is TRBV5-1 and J is TRBJ1-6; TRBD1 matches at 10 bases. This CDR3 comprises 15 residues. The germline V gene encodes CDR1 SGHRS and CDR2 YFSETQ. V trimming: 4 bases; J trimming: 7 bases; junction bases outside the gene matches: 5. The CDR3 reads CASSPRTGGNSPLHF. The CDR3 DNA reads TGCGCCAGCAGCCCCAGGACAGGGGGGAATTCACCCCTCCACTTT. The variable domain in full, with the rest retrieved from reference TRBV5-1 and TRBJ1-6, is KAGVTQTPRYLIKTRGQQVTLSCSPISGHRSVSWYQQTPGQGLQFLFEYFSETQRNKGNFPGRFSGRQFSNSRSEMNVSTLELGDSALYLCASSPRTGGNSPLHFGNGTRLTVT.

The chain joins TRBV5-1 to TRBJ2-2; no clear D gene. The germline CDR1 and CDR2 sequences are SGHRS and YFSETQ. The CDR3 runs to 16 residues. With 1 base removed from V and 6 bases from J, the gap between germline ends came to 16 bases. CDR3 sequence (DNA): TGCGCCAGCAGCTTGATAGAATCCAATCTACCCGGGGAGCTGTTTTTT. This codes for CASSLIESNLPGELFF.

The chain joins TRBV30 to TRBJ2-7, with D perhaps matching TRBD1 (5 bases). Trimming removed 4 bases from V and 0 bases from J, with 10 bases in between. Germline V CDR1 and CDR2: GTSNPN, SVGIG (reference sequence). This CDR3 spans 13 amino acids. The CDR3 DNA follows: TGTGCCTGGAACCTGGACAACTCCTACGAGCAGTACGTC. Translation: CAWNLDNSYEQYV.

The genes are TRBV6-5 and TRBJ2-1; 8 bases are shared with TRBD2. Looked up from germline, CDR1 is MNHEY and CDR2 is SVGAGI. Trimming took 2 bases from V and 16 from J; bases not matched to a gene: 4. The CDR3 spans 11 residues. For the CDR3, the DNA is TGTGCCAGCAGTTACGGGACTAGTCAATTCTTC. Translation gives CASSYGTSQFF.

V and J are TRBV6-5 and TRBJ2-1; 10 nucleotides agree with TRBD2. The V gene's germline CDR1 is MNHEY and CDR2 SVGAGI. V was clipped by 2 bases and J by 5 bases; unmatched bases: 3. The CDR3 extends over 15 amino acids. The CDR3 coding sequence is TGTGCCAGCAGTTACGTTAGCGGGGGGAACAATGAGCAGTTCTTC. It encodes CASSYVSGGNNEQFF.

CDR3: CASSVTRETQYF. CDR3 nucleotides: TGTGCCAGCAGTGTAACTCGGGAGACCCAGTACTTC. This chain links TRBV2 with TRBJ2-5; D gene unclear. The CDR3 has 12 residues. Germline-derived CDR1 and CDR2 are SNHLY and FYNNEI. V lost 4 bases and J 5 bases, leaving 8 bases between the germline ends.

The count of this clone is one. This rearrangement joins TRBV6-4 to TRBJ1-4, with TRBD1 as a possible D gene (5 bases). Trimming cost V 4 bases and J 10 bases, with 13 bases left between them. CDR3 length equals 13 residues. Germline lookup yields CDR1 MRHNA and CDR2 SNTAGT. CDR3 sequence (DNA): TGTGCCAGCAGTGTACAGGCGTCGGGAAAACTGTTTTTT. Its translation: CASSVQASGKLFF.

The chain uses TRBV10-3 and TRBJ2-7; TRBD1 aligns across 10 bases. Germline CDR1 and CDR2: ENHRY and SYGVKD. Trimming cost V 5 bases and J 4 bases; bases outside gene matches: 5. This CDR3 has 14 residues. The CDR3 nucleotides are TGTGCCATCAGTCTGACAGGGGGCGCGTACGAGCAGTACTTC. Protein sequence: CAISLTGGAYEQYF.

CDR3 DNA sequence: TGTGCCAGCAGCCAACGGGACATCACGCGCGGCTACACCTTC. It specifies CASSQRDITRGYTF. The V and J genes are TRBV14 and TRBJ1-2, with D perhaps matching TRBD1 (6 bases). The V and J ends lost 2 bases and 8 bases respectively, with 15 bases between them. Germline loops: CDR1 SGHDN, CDR2 FVKESK. The CDR3 is 14 residues long. The entire variable domain, with the rest obtained from reference TRBV14 and TRBJ1-2, is as follows: EAGVTQFPSHSVIEKGQTVTLRCDPISGHDNLYWYRRVMGKEIKFLLHFVKESKQDESGMPNNRFLAERTGGTYSTLKVQPAELEDSGVYFCASSQRDITRGYTFGSGTRLTVV.

This chain connects TRBV5-8 to TRBJ2-3, with 11 bases matching TRBD2. The CDR3 has 17 amino acids. After removal of 0 bases from V and 2 bases from J, the junction contained 5 bases not matched to a gene. Germline V gene lookup returns CDR1 SGHTS and CDR2 YDEGEE. CDR3 region: CASSLGLAGGTTDTQYF. The CDR3 region has the DNA TGTGCCAGCAGCTTGGGCCTAGCGGGGGGCACCACAGATACGCAGTATTTT.

The rearrangement links TRBV5-1 to TRBJ1-3; D unresolved. CDR1 SGHRS and CDR2 YFSETQ come from the germline V gene. CDR3 size: 14 residues. V shed 6 bases and J shed 0 bases, with 10 bases lying between them. CDR3 protein: CASKPLYSGNTIYF. For the CDR3, the DNA is TGCGCCAGCAAGCCTCTCTACTCTGGAAACACCATATATTTT.

The V gene is TRBV2, the J gene TRBJ1-4; D not resolved. CDR3 length equals 15 residues. V was pared by 4 bases and J by 0 bases, with 9 bases between. Per germline, CDR1 SNHLY and CDR2 FYNNEI. CDR3 DNA sequence: TGTGCCAGCAGTGTGTCGAGGCCAACTAATGAAAAACTGTTTTTT. Its translation: CASSVSRPTNEKLFF.

This chain links TRBV6-5 with TRBJ1-1; TRBD1 might be the D (6 bases). The CDR3 is 14 residues long. Per germline, CDR1 MNHEY and CDR2 SVGAGI. Trimming shortened V by 2 bases and J by 0 bases, and 7 bases separated the two germline ends. The CDR3: CASSYGGMNTEAFF. CDR3 sequence (DNA): TGTGCCAGCAGTTACGGGGGCATGAACACTGAAGCTTTCTTT.

The chain combines TRBV18 with TRBJ1-2, with TRBD1 matching 8 bases. V lost 3 bases and J lost 3; bases outside the gene matches: 9. CDR3 length: 16 residues. The germline CDR1 and CDR2 sequences are KGHSH and LQKENI. As DNA, the CDR3 is TGTGCCAGCTCACCGGGGGGAGACAGGGGCTACTATGGCTACACCTTC. Residues: CASSPGGDRGYYGYTF.

This clone was detected a few times. The V call is TRBV5-6, the J call TRBJ2-7; D may be TRBD2 (6 bases). This CDR3 region has 14 residues. The ends were cut back, 0 bases at V and 3 bases at J, with 10 bases in the middle. Germline V gene lookup returns CDR1 SGHDT and CDR2 YYEEEE. Here the CDR3 reads CASSLAGGVYEQYF. CDR3 in DNA: TGTGCCAGCAGCTTGGCCGGGGGAGTCTACGAGCAGTACTTC.

This chain links TRBV19 with TRBJ1-5, with D possibly being TRBD1 (5 bases). Germline CDR1 reads LNHDA; CDR2 reads SQIVND (reference sequence). V gave up 4 bases and J gave up 2 bases, with 12 bases separating them. This CDR3 has 15 residues. The CDR3 is CASSSSGDGNQPQHF. CDR3 DNA: TGTGCCAGTAGTAGCTCGGGGGACGGCAATCAGCCCCAGCATTTT. The whole variable domain, filled in from reference TRBV19 and TRBJ1-5, reads DGGITQSPKYLFRKEGQNVTLSCEQNLNHDAMYWYRQDPGQGLRLIYYSQIVNDFQKGDIAEGYSVSREKKESFPLTVTSAQKNPTAFYLCASSSSGDGNQPQHFGDGTRLSIL.

Only one count was recorded for this clone. DNA of the CDR3: TGTGCCATCAGTAGGTCCGCGGGGGGAAGAGATGGCTACACCTTC. As protein: CAISRSAGGRDGYTF. The V call is TRBV10-3, the J call TRBJ1-2; maybe TRBD1 (5 bases). Between the trimmed V and J ends, which lost 5 bases and 6 bases, there was a span of 19 bases. The CDR3 sequence is 15 residues long. Germline V lookup: CDR1 ENHRY, CDR2 SYGVKD.

The V gene is TRBV6-5, the J gene TRBJ2-1; no definite D call. Germline CDR1 reads MNHEY; CDR2 reads SVGAGI. V lost 2 bases to trimming and J lost 6 bases, with 14 bases between them. The CDR3 is 15 residues long. The CDR3: CASSYDLGAPNEQFF. As DNA, the CDR3 is TGTGCCAGCAGTTACGATTTGGGCGCCCCCAATGAGCAGTTCTTC.

The V gene is TRBV4-1, the J gene TRBJ2-1; 10 bases agree with TRBD2. The junction had 8 bases not matched to a gene; V was cut back by 1 base and J by 8 bases. The CDR3 has 16 amino acids. Germline values: CDR1 MGHRA, CDR2 YSYEKL. Written as DNA, the CDR3 is TGCGCCAGCAGCCAAGTCCCGGGACTAGCGAACGATGAGCAGTTCTTC. The encoded protein is CASSQVPGLANDEQFF.

This clone appeared a single time. This chain connects TRBV30 to TRBJ1-1; 7 bases are a match to TRBD1. The CDR3 totals 16 residues. V gave up 1 base and J gave up 4 bases; unmatched junction bases: 12. Looked up from germline, CDR1 is GTSNPN and CDR2 is SVGIG (reference sequence). CDR3 in DNA: TGTGCCTGGAGTGCTAGGGGGCTGGCCGGGGGCACTGAAGCTTTCTTT. Its translation is CAWSARGLAGGTEAFF.

The V call is TRBV5-4, the J call TRBJ1-4; D perhaps matches TRBD1 (5 bases). The CDR3 sequence is 13 residues long. The V gene lost 0 bases and the J gene lost 8 bases, with 8 bases spanning the gap. CDR1 is SGHNT, CDR2 YYREEE, per germline (reference sequence). CDR3 residues: CASSLGGSEKLFF. The CDR3 DNA is TGTGCCAGCAGCTTGGGGGGCAGCGAAAAACTGTTTTTT.

The V call is TRBV30, the J call TRBJ2-5, with unresolved D. The CDR3 contains 13 residues. Germline CDR1 is GTSNPN and CDR2 is SVGIG (reference sequence). V lost 0 bases and J lost 2, with 7 bases in between. The CDR3 here is CAWSVRLQETQYF. The CDR3 region has the DNA TGTGCCTGGAGTGTACGGTTACAAGAGACCCAGTACTTC. The full variable domain, rest sourced from reference TRBV30 and TRBJ2-5, is SQTIHQWPATLVQPVGSPLSLECTVEGTSNPNLYWYRQAAGRGLQLLFYSVGIGQISSEVPQNLSASRPQDRQFILSSKKLLLSDSGFYLCAWSVRLQETQYFGPGTRLLVL.

This sequence joins TRBV6-5 and TRBJ2-7, with a tentative D call TRBD2 (6 bases). V lost 5 bases and J 2 bases, leaving 16 bases between the germline ends. In germline, CDR1 is MNHEY, CDR2 SVGAGI. The CDR3 extends over 15 amino acids. The CDR3 spells CASSAPRGEAYEQYF. The CDR3 coding sequence is TGTGCCAGCAGTGCCCCGCGGGGTGAGGCCTACGAGCAGTACTTC.

The chain is built from TRBV5-1 and TRBJ1-1; D might be TRBD1 (5 bases). Deletions cut 0 bases from V and 5 bases from J, with 14 bases between. Germline CDR1 SGHRS, CDR2 YFSETQ. The CDR3 is 15 residues long. Written as DNA, the CDR3 is TGCGCCAGCAGCTTGGCATCGGCGGGGGGAACTGAAGCTTTCTTT. Translation gives CASSLASAGGTEAFF.

The chain recombines TRBV14 with TRBJ2-5; D might be TRBD1 (5 bases). Trimming removed 4 bases at V and 2 bases at J, with 8 bases between. This CDR3 has 13 amino acids. The germline gives CDR1 SGHDN, CDR2 FVKESK. The CDR3 loop reads CASSRDRQETQYF. For the CDR3, the DNA is TGTGCCAGCAGCCGAGACAGACAAGAGACCCAGTACTTC. The whole variable domain, remainder taken from reference TRBV14 and TRBJ2-5, is EAGVTQFPSHSVIEKGQTVTLRCDPISGHDNLYWYRRVMGKEIKFLLHFVKESKQDESGMPNNRFLAERTGGTYSTLKVQPAELEDSGVYFCASSRDRQETQYFGPGTRLLVL.

The chain uses TRBV7-9 and TRBJ1-2; TRBD1 aligns across 8 bases. V gave up 1 base and J gave up 6 bases; unmatched junction bases: 7. There are 15 residues in the CDR3. Germline values: CDR1 SEHNR, CDR2 FQNEAQ (reference sequence). The CDR3 bases are TGTGCCAGCAGCTTAGAGTCATCAGGGGGCGATGGCTACACCTTC. Its protein product is CASSLESSGGDGYTF.

V usage is TRBV7-2 and J usage is TRBJ2-5, with TRBD2 identical over 9 bases. This CDR3 has 16 residues. Per germline, CDR1 SGHTA and CDR2 FQGNSA. J gave up 2 bases and V 0 bases, and 4 bases lay outside the gene matches. The CDR3: CASSLAGSGGQETQYF. The CDR3 DNA is TGTGCCAGCAGCTTAGCAGGTAGCGGGGGACAAGAGACCCAGTACTTC.